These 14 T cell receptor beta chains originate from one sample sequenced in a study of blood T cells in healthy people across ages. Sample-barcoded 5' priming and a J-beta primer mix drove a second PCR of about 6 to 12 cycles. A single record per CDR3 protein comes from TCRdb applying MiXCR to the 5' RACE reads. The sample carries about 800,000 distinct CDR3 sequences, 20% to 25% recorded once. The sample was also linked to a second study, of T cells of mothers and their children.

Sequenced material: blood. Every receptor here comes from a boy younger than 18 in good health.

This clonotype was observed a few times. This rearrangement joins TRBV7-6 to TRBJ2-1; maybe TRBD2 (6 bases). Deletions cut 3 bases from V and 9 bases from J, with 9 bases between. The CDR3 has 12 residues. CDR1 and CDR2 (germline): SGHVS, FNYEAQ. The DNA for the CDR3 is TGTGCCAGCAGCTTGGACGGGAGTGAGCAGTTCTTC. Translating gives CASSLDGSEQFF. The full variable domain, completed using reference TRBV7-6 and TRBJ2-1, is GAGVSQSPRYKVTKRGQDVALRCDPISGHVSLYWYRQALGQGPEFLTYFNYEAQQDKSGLPNDRFSAERPEGSISTLTIQRTEQRDSAMYRCASSLDGSEQFFGPGTRLTVL.

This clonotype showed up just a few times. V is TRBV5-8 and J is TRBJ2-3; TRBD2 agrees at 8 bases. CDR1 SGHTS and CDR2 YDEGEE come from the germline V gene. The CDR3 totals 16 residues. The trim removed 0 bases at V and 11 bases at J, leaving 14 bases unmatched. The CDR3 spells CASSLGFLAGPDRQYF. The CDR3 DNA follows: TGTGCCAGCAGCTTGGGTTTCTTAGCGGGACCCGACAGGCAGTATTTT.

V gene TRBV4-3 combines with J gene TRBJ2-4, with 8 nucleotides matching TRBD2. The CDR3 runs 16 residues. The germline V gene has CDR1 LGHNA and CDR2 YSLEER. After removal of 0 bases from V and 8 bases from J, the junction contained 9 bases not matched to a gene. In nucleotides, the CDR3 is TGCGCCAGCAGCCAAGAGTTTGGGTCCGGGGGGGACATTCAGTACTTC. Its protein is CASSQEFGSGGDIQYF.

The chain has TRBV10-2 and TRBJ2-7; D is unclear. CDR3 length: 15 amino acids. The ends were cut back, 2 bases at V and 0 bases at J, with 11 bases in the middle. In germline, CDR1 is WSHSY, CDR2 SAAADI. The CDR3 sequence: CASSERPRGSYEQYF. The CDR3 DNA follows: TGCGCCAGCAGTGAGAGGCCCAGAGGCTCCTACGAGCAGTACTTC.

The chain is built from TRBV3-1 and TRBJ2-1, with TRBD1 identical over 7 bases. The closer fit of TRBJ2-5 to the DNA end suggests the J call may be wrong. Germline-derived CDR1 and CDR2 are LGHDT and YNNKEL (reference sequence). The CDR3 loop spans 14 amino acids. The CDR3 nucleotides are TGTGCCAGCAGCCAAGGGACAGGTGGATGGACCCAGTACTTC. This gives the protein CASSQGTGGWTQYF.

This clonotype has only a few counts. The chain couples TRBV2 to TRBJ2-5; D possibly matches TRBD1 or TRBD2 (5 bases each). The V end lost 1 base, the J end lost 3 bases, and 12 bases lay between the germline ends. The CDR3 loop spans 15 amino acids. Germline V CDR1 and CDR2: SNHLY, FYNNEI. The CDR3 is CASSEGGAGKETQYF. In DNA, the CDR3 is TGTGCCAGCAGTGAAGGAGGGGCAGGGAAAGAGACCCAGTACTTC.

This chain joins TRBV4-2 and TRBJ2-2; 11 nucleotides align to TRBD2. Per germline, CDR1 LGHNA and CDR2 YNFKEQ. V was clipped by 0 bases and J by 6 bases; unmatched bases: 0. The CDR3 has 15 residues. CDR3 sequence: CASSQDSGGAGELFF. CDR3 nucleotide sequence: TGTGCCAGCAGCCAAGATAGCGGGGGGGCCGGGGAGCTGTTTTTT.

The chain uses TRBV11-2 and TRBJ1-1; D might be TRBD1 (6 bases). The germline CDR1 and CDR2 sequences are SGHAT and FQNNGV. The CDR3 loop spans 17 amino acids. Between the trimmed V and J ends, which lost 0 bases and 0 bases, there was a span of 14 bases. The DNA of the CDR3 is TGTGCCAGCAGCTTAGAAGAGGACAGACCGATGAACACTGAAGCTTTCTTT. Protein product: CASSLEEDRPMNTEAFF.

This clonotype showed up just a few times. CDR3 amino acids: CASSLVRSPYEQYF. The CDR3 DNA sequence: TGTGCCAGCAGTTTAGTCAGGTCCCCTTACGAGCAGTACTTC. The rearrangement links TRBV12-3 or TRBV12-4 to TRBJ2-7; D is unclear. Trimming removed 1 base from V and 4 bases from J, with 11 bases in between. CDR3 size: 14 residues.

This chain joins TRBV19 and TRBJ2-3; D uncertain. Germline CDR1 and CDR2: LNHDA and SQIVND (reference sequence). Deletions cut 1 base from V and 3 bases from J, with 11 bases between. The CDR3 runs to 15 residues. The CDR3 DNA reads TGTGCCAGTAGTATAGGAGCTTCGAAGACAGATACGCAGTATTTT. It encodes CASSIGASKTDTQYF.

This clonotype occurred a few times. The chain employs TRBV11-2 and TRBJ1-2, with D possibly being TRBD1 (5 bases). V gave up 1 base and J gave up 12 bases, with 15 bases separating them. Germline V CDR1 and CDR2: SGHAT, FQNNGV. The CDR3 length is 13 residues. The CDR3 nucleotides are TGTGCCAGCAGCTTAGGAGGTTCAGGGATCCACACCTTC. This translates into CASSLGGSGIHTF.

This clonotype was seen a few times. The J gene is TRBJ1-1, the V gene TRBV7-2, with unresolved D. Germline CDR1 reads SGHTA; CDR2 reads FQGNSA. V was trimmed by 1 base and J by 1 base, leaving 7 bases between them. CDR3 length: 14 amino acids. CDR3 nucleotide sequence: TGTGCCAGCAGCTTAGTGGGAAAGAACACTGAAGCTTTCTTT. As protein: CASSLVGKNTEAFF.

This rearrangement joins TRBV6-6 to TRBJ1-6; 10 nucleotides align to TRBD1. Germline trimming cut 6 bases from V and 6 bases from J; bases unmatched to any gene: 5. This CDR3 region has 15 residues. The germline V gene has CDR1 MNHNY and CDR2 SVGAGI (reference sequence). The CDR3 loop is CASSPRDRGNSPLHF. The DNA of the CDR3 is TGTGCCAGCAGCCCCCGGGACAGGGGTAATTCACCCCTCCACTTT.

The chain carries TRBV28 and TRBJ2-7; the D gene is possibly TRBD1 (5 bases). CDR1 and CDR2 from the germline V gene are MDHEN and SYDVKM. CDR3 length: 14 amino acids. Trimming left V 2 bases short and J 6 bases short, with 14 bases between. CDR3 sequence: CASSLTPTVSEQYF. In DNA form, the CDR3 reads TGTGCCAGCAGTTTAACTCCGACAGTCTCCGAGCAGTACTTC.